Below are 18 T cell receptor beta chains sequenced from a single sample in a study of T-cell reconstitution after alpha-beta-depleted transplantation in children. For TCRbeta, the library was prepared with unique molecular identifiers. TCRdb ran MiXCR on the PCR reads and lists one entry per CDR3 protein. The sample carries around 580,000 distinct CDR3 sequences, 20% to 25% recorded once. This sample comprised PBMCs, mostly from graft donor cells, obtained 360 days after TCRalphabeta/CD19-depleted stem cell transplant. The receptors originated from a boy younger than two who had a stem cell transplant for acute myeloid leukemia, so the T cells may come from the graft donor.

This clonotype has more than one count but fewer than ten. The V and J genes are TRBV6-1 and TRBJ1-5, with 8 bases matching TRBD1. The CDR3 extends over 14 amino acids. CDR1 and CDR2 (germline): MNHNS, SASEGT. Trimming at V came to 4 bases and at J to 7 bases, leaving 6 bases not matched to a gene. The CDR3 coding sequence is TGTGCCAGCAGTGCATGGACAGGGAAGCAGCCCCAGCATTTT. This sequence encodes CASSAWTGKQPQHF.

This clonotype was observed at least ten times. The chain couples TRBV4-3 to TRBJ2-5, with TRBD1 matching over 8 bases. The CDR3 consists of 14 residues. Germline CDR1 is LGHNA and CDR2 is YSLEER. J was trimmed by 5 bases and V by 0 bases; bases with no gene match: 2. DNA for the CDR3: TGCGCCAGCAGCCAAGACTGGGACAGGGAGACCCAGTACTTC. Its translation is CASSQDWDRETQYF.

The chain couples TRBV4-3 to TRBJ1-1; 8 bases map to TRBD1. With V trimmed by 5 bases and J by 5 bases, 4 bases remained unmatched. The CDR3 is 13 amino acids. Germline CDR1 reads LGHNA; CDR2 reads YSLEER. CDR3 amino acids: CASSVTGGTEAFF. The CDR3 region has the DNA TGCGCCAGCAGCGTTACAGGGGGTACTGAAGCTTTCTTT.

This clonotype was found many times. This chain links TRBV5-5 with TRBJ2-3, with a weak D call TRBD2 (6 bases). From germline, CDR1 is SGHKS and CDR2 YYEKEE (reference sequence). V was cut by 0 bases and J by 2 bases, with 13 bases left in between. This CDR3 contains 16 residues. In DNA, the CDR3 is TGTGCCAGCAGCTTGGTAGCCGGGGGAAACACAGATACGCAGTATTTT. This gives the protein CASSLVAGGNTDTQYF.

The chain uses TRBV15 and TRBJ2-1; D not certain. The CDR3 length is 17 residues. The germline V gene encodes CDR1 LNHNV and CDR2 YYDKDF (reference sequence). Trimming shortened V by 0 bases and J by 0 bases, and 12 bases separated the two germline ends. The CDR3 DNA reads TGTGCCACCAGCAGAGATCTCCCCAGGTTCTCCTACAATGAGCAGTTCTTC. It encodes CATSRDLPRFSYNEQFF.

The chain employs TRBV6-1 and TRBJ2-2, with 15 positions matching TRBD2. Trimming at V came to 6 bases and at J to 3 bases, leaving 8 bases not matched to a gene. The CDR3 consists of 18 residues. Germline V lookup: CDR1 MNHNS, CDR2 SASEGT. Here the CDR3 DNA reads TGTGCCAGCAGCTCCGGGACTAGCGGGGGGAGGGACACCGGGGAGCTGTTTTTT. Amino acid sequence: CASSSGTSGGRDTGELFF.

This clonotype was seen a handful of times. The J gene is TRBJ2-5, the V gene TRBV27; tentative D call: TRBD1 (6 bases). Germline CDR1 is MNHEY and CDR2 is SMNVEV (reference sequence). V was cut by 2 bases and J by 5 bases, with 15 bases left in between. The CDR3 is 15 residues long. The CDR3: CASSLGLGGFETQYF. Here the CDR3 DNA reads TGTGCCAGCAGTTTAGGCCTAGGGGGTTTCGAGACCCAGTACTTC.

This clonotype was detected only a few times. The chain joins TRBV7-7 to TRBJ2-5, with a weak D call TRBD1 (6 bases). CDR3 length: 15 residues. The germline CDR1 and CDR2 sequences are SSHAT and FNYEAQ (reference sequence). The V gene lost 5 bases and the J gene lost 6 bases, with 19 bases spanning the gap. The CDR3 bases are TGTGCCAGCAGCCCGTCACTCAGGGGCGTAAAGACCCAGTACTTC. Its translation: CASSPSLRGVKTQYF. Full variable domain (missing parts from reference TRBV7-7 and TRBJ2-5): GAGVSQSPRYKVTKRGQDVTLRCDPISSHATLYWYQQALGQGPEFLTYFNYEAQPDKSGLPSDRFSAERPEGSISTLTIQRTEQRDSAMYRCASSPSLRGVKTQYFGPGTRLLVL.

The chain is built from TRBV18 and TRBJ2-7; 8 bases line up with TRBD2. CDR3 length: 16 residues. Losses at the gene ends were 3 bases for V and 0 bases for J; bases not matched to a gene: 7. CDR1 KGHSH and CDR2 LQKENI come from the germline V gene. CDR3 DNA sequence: TGTGCCAGCTCACCGGCGGGGGGCCCAAGCTCCTACGAGCAGTACTTC. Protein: CASSPAGGPSSYEQYF.

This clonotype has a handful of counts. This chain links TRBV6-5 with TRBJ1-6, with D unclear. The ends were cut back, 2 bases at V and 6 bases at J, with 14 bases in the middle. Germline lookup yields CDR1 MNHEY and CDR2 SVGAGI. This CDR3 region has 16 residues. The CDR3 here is CASSYASTVPNSPLHF. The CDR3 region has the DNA TGTGCCAGCAGTTACGCCTCGACGGTCCCTAATTCACCCCTCCACTTT.

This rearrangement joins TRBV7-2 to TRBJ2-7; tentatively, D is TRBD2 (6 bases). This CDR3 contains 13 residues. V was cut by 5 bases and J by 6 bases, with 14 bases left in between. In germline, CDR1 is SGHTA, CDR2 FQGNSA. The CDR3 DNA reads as TGTGCCAGCAGCACGACTAGAGAAGGCGAGCAGTACTTC. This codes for CASSTTREGEQYF. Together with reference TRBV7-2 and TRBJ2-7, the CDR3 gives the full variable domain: GAGVSQSPSNKVTEKGKDVELRCDPISGHTALYWYRQSLGQGLEFLIYFQGNSAPDKSGLPSDRFSAERTGGSVSTLTIQRTQQEDSAVYLCASSTTREGEQYFGPGTRLTVT.

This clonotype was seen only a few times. The CDR3, as DNA: TGTGCCACCAGCAGGGTTACTAGCGGGGTCTACAATGAGCAGTTCTTC. This translates into CATSRVTSGVYNEQFF. V usage is TRBV15 and J usage is TRBJ2-1; 10 nucleotides align to TRBD2. The germline gives CDR1 LNHNV, CDR2 YYDKDF (reference sequence). The V and J ends lost 3 bases and 3 bases, in that order; junction bases with no gene match: 5. The CDR3 runs to 16 residues.

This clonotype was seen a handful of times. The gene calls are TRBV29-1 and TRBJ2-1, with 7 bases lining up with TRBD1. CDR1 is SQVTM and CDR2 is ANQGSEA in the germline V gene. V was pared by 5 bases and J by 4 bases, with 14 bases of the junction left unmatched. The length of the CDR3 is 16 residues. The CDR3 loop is CSVCPGQVEPYNEQFF. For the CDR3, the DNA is TGCAGCGTTTGCCCCGGACAGGTAGAACCTTACAATGAGCAGTTCTTC.

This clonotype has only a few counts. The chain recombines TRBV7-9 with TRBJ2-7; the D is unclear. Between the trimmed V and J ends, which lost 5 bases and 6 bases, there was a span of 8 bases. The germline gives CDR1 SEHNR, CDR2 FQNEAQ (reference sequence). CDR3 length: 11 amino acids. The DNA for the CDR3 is TGTGCCAGCAGCCCCAAGGTCGAGCAGTACTTC. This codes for CASSPKVEQYF.

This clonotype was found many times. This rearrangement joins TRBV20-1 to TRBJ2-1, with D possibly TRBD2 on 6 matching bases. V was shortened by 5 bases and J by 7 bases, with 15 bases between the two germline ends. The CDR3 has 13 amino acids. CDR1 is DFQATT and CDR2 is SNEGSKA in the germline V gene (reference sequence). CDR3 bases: TGCAGTGCTGGGTCCCTTCTAGCGAATGAGCAGTTCTTC. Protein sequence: CSAGSLLANEQFF.

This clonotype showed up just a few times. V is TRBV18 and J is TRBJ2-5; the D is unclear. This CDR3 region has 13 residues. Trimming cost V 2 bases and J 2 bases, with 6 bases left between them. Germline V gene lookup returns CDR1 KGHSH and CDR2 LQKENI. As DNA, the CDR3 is TGTGCCAGCTCACCAATCGGACAAGAGACCCAGTACTTC. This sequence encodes CASSPIGQETQYF.

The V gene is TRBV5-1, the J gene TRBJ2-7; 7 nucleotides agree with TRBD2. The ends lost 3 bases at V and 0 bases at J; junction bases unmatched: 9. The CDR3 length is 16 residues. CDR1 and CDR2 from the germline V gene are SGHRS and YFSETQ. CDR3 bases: TGCGCCAGCAGCTCGGAACGTGGCGGGAGCTCCTACGAGCAGTACTTC. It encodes CASSSERGGSSYEQYF. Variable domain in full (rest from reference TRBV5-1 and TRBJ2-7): KAGVTQTPRYLIKTRGQQVTLSCSPISGHRSVSWYQQTPGQGLQFLFEYFSETQRNKGNFPGRFSGRQFSNSRSEMNVSTLELGDSALYLCASSSERGGSSYEQYFGPGTRLTVT.

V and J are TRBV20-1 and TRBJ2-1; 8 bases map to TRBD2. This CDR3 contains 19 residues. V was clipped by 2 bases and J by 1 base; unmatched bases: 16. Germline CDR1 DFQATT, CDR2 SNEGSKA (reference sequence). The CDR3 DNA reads TGCAGTGCTAGAAACGACCGGGGGGGCTCGGAGAATTCCTACAATGAGCAGTTCTTC. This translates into CSARNDRGGSENSYNEQFF.